One and the same sample provided the 32 T cell receptor beta chains below, sequenced in a study of cytomegalovirus exposure and HLA in healthy donors. PCR primers comprised 60 Vbeta and 13 Jbeta primers. The method was immunoSEQ multiplex PCR; TCRdb's version includes in-frame clones alone and lacks a portion of them. The sample has more than 100,000 clones, and its top ten clones hold approximately 1.5%. Sequenced sample: PBMCs. These TCRs come from a woman aged 40 to 49 in good health and CMV-seronegative.

The rearrangement links TRBV28 to TRBJ1-2, with TRBD1 as a possible D gene (6 bases). This CDR3 has 14 residues. V lost 2 bases and J lost 4, with 11 bases in between. CDR1 is MDHEN and CDR2 is SYDVKM in the germline V gene. CDR3 in amino acids: CASSLATGIYGYTF. CDR3 coding DNA: TGTGCCAGCAGTTTAGCGACAGGAATCTATGGCTACACCTTC.

The CDR3 nucleotides are TGTGCCAGCATTTTCGACAGGAACTATGGCTACACCTTC. Its translation: CASIFDRNYGYTF. The rearrangement links TRBV6-1 to TRBJ1-2; maybe TRBD1 (6 bases). The CDR3 runs to 13 residues. The germline V gene encodes CDR1 MNHNS and CDR2 SASEGT. V was pared by 7 bases and J by 2 bases, with 11 bases between.

This chain uses TRBV28 with TRBJ1-1; D might be TRBD1 (5 bases). The CDR3 contains 14 residues. V was pared by 2 bases and J by 3 bases, with 10 bases between. Looked up from germline, CDR1 is MDHEN and CDR2 is SYDVKM. DNA of the CDR3: TGTGCCAGCAGTTTAATACAGACAGACACTGAAGCTTTCTTT. Amino acid sequence: CASSLIQTDTEAFF.

The V gene is TRBV14, the J gene TRBJ1-6, with D perhaps TRBD1 (6 bases). The ends were cut back, 4 bases at V and 10 bases at J, with 11 bases in the middle. The CDR3 runs to 13 residues. Looked up from germline, CDR1 is SGHDN and CDR2 is FVKESK. The CDR3 DNA follows: TGTGCCAGCAGCCTCAGGGGCAGCTCACCCCTCCACTTT. Translation gives CASSLRGSSPLHF.

The chain links TRBV4-1 to TRBJ1-4; TRBD1 aligns across 8 bases. Looked up from germline, CDR1 is MGHRA and CDR2 is YSYEKL. This CDR3 has 16 residues. Losses at the gene ends were 3 bases for V and 4 bases for J; bases not matched to a gene: 7. This CDR3 is CASSHVDRGFNEKLFF. The CDR3 coding sequence is TGCGCCAGCAGCCATGTCGACAGGGGTTTTAATGAAAAACTGTTTTTT.

The V gene is TRBV9, the J gene TRBJ1-5; perhaps TRBD1 as D (6 bases). The germline V gene encodes CDR1 SGDLS and CDR2 YYNGEE. The CDR3 is 19 amino acids. The V gene lost 3 bases and the J gene lost 2 bases, with 24 bases spanning the gap. CDR3 sequence reads: CASSAYPEARGKGNQPQHF. The CDR3, as DNA: TGTGCCAGCAGCGCCTACCCTGAGGCCAGGGGAAAAGGCAATCAGCCCCAGCATTTT. Complete variable domain (other parts from reference TRBV9 and TRBJ1-5): DSGVTQTPKHLITATGQRVTLRCSPRSGDLSVYWYQQSLDQGLQFLIQYYNGEERAKGNILERFSAQQFPDLHSELNLSSLELGDSALYFCASSAYPEARGKGNQPQHFGDGTRLSIL.

This rearrangement joins TRBV28 to TRBJ1-3; TRBD1 matches 7 bases. The J segment lost 7 bases and the V segment lost 11 bases, leaving 14 bases of the junction unmatched. CDR1 and CDR2 from the germline V gene are MDHEN and SYDVKM. The CDR3 contains 14 residues. CDR3: CASYAGTVGNTIYF. The CDR3 bases are TGTGCCTCTTACGCCGGGACAGTTGGGAACACCATATATTTT.

The chain employs TRBV2 and TRBJ2-1; a weak D match, TRBD2 (5 bases). Germline CDR1 is SNHLY and CDR2 is FYNNEI. V was cut by 3 bases and J by 4 bases, with 10 bases left in between. There are 14 residues in the CDR3. This chain's CDR3 is CASSERSGYNEQFF. The DNA of the CDR3 is TGTGCCAGCAGTGAGCGGTCGGGATACAATGAGCAGTTCTTC.

This sequence joins TRBV7-9 and TRBJ1-3, with unresolved D. CDR1 and CDR2 (germline): SEHNR, FQNEAQ (reference sequence). The CDR3 consists of 14 residues. With 5 bases removed from V and 2 bases from J, the gap between germline ends came to 10 bases. CDR3 nucleotide sequence: TGTGCCAGCAGCCAGATGCGGGCTGGAAACACCATATATTTT. Encoded protein: CASSQMRAGNTIYF.

The gene calls are TRBV7-3 and TRBJ2-1, with 7 bases aligning to TRBD1. Per the germline V gene, CDR1 is SGHTA and CDR2 is FQGTGA. This CDR3 contains 14 residues. The trim removed 6 bases at V and 5 bases at J, leaving 7 bases unmatched. CDR3 coding DNA: TGTGCCAGCAGACTCGGGACAGCTAACAATGAGCAGTTCTTC. It encodes CASRLGTANNEQFF.

The rearrangement uses TRBV28 and TRBJ1-2; D possibly corresponds to TRBD1 (5 bases). This CDR3 has 15 amino acids. Deletions cut 4 bases from V and 7 bases from J, with 19 bases between. CDR1 is MDHEN, CDR2 SYDVKM, per germline. In DNA, the CDR3 is TGTGCCAGCAGTTCCTTGCCGGGAGGGGTAGGTGGCTACACCTTC. This translates into CASSSLPGGVGGYTF.

The CDR3 coding sequence is TGTGCCATCAGGACAGGATCCAGGAACACTGAAGCTTTCTTT. Encoded protein: CAIRTGSRNTEAFF. V usage is TRBV10-3 and J usage is TRBJ1-1; weak D call: TRBD1 (6 bases). CDR3 length: 14 amino acids. V was trimmed by 6 bases and J by 1 base, leaving 12 bases between them. Germline V gene lookup returns CDR1 ENHRY and CDR2 SYGVKD.

The chain uses TRBV28 and TRBJ2-5; 12 bases map to TRBD1. V lost 6 bases to trimming and J lost 4 bases; unmatched junction nucleotides: 9. In germline, CDR1 is MDHEN, CDR2 SYDVKM. The CDR3 is 16 amino acids. Here the CDR3 reads CASSSHGTGGGETQYF. The CDR3 DNA is TGTGCCAGCAGCTCCCACGGGACAGGGGGCGGAGAGACCCAGTACTTC.

V is TRBV11-1 and J is TRBJ2-5; 7 nucleotides agree with TRBD1. With 5 bases clipped from V and 1 base from J, the junction kept 4 bases outside the gene matches. This CDR3 has 14 residues. Germline V lookup: CDR1 SGHAT, CDR2 FQDESV (reference sequence). The CDR3 is CASSLTGVQETQYF. The CDR3 DNA follows: TGTGCCAGCAGCCTCACAGGGGTCCAAGAGACCCAGTACTTC.

The chain recombines TRBV11-3 with TRBJ2-2; D gene ambiguous. The CDR3 is 17 amino acids. Germline assignment: CDR1 SGHNT and CDR2 YENEEA. Trimming cost V 5 bases and J 2 bases, with 18 bases left between them. The CDR3, as DNA: TGTGCCAGCAGCCCTCTCTTGGGTCGAGGAAACACCGGGGAGCTGTTTTTT. This translates into CASSPLLGRGNTGELFF.

The rearrangement links TRBV5-1 to TRBJ1-1; TRBD1 matches 7 bases. After removal of 4 bases from V and 1 base from J, the junction contained 4 bases not matched to a gene. The CDR3 runs 14 residues. Germline assignment: CDR1 SGHRS and CDR2 YFSETQ. CDR3 coding DNA: TGCGCCAGCAGCAGTGGGACAGCGAACACTGAAGCTTTCTTT. Amino acid sequence: CASSSGTANTEAFF.

This chain joins TRBV4-3 and TRBJ1-6; D is possibly TRBD1 (6 bases). Germline V lookup: CDR1 LGHNA, CDR2 YSLEER. The CDR3 extends over 16 amino acids. The V end lost 3 bases, the J end lost 0 bases, and 9 bases lay between the germline ends. CDR3 region: CASSHDRFSYNSPLHF. In DNA form, the CDR3 reads TGCGCCAGCAGCCATGACAGGTTCTCCTATAATTCACCCCTCCACTTT.

The J gene is TRBJ1-6, the V gene TRBV7-9; no reliable D call. Deletions cut 5 bases from V and 12 bases from J, with 11 bases between. The CDR3 runs 12 residues. Germline CDR1 reads SEHNR; CDR2 reads FQNEAQ (reference sequence). This chain's CDR3 is CASSPFGEPLHF. DNA for the CDR3: TGTGCCAGCAGCCCTTTCGGGGAACCCCTCCACTTT.

This chain uses TRBV9 with TRBJ1-2, with 7 nucleotides matching TRBD1. The ends lost 3 bases at V and 8 bases at J; junction bases unmatched: 7. Germline V gene sequence: CDR1 SGDLS, CDR2 YYNGEE. This CDR3 contains 13 residues. The DNA for the CDR3 is TGTGCCAGCAGCGGCGACAGGGTTCAGGGCTACACCTTC. Translated: CASSGDRVQGYTF.

The chain has TRBV5-1 and TRBJ2-2, with TRBD1 as a possible D gene (6 bases). The CDR3 length is 17 residues. CDR1 is SGHRS, CDR2 YFSETQ, per germline. V dropped 6 bases and J dropped 0 bases, with 18 bases sitting between them. The CDR3 nucleotides read TGCGCCAGCAAGTCCCCAGGGGCCAACGCGAACACCGGGGAGCTGTTTTTT. This translates into CASKSPGANANTGELFF. The full variable domain, rest sourced from reference TRBV5-1 and TRBJ2-2, is KAGVTQTPRYLIKTRGQQVTLSCSPISGHRSVSWYQQTPGQGLQFLFEYFSETQRNKGNFPGRFSGRQFSNSRSEMNVSTLELGDSALYLCASKSPGANANTGELFFGEGSRLTVL.

CDR3 coding DNA: TGCGCCAGCAAGCAGCGGGCGGGCACCGGGGAGCTGTTTTTT. Protein sequence: CASKQRAGTGELFF. V usage is TRBV10-2 and J usage is TRBJ2-2, with a possible D match to TRBD2 (6 bases). The CDR3 has 14 amino acids. The V and J ends lost 7 bases and 4 bases respectively, with 13 bases between them. Germline loops: CDR1 WSHSY, CDR2 SAAADI.

The chain joins TRBV6-5 to TRBJ1-5; maybe TRBD1 (6 bases). This CDR3 region has 15 residues. CDR1 is MNHEY, CDR2 SVGAGI, per germline. V lost 6 bases, J lost 0 bases, and 12 bases lay in between. This CDR3 is CASRPSTGSNQPQHF. In DNA, the CDR3 is TGTGCCAGCAGACCCTCGACAGGTAGCAATCAGCCCCAGCATTTT.

The CDR3 reads CASSQDRGDGYTF. The CDR3 coding sequence is TGTGCCAGCAGTCAGGACAGGGGTGATGGCTACACCTTC. The rearrangement links TRBV5-6 to TRBJ1-2; 9 nucleotides match TRBD1. Trimming took 5 bases from V and 6 from J; bases not matched to a gene: 5. Germline V lookup: CDR1 SGHDT, CDR2 YYEEEE. There are 13 residues in the CDR3.

The chain links TRBV7-9 to TRBJ1-1; the D is unclear. Germline CDR1 is SEHNR and CDR2 is FQNEAQ (reference sequence). The CDR3 contains 14 residues. V dropped 1 base and J dropped 4 bases, with 10 bases sitting between them. The DNA of the CDR3 is TGTGCCAGCAGCTTAGAAAACAGCGGCACTGAAGCTTTCTTT. This sequence encodes CASSLENSGTEAFF.

The V call is TRBV28, the J call TRBJ1-2; perhaps TRBD1 as D (6 bases). CDR3 length: 16 residues. Germline CDR1 MDHEN, CDR2 SYDVKM. V shed 7 bases and J shed 1 base, with 19 bases lying between them. The CDR3 sequence is CASTIPGQNFNYGYTF. The CDR3, as DNA: TGTGCCAGCACCATCCCTGGACAGAACTTTAACTATGGCTACACCTTC.

The chain recombines TRBV9 with TRBJ2-1; D may be TRBD2 (7 bases). The CDR3 contains 14 residues. V lost 2 bases and J lost 7, with 13 bases in between. Germline V gene lookup returns CDR1 SGDLS and CDR2 YYNGEE. CDR3 residues: CASSVGLGGNEQFF. The DNA of the CDR3 is TGTGCCAGCAGCGTTGGACTAGGGGGGAATGAGCAGTTCTTC.

The chain carries TRBV5-1 and TRBJ2-5; D is undetermined. The germline CDR1 and CDR2 sequences are SGHRS and YFSETQ. V was trimmed by 4 bases and J by 3 bases, leaving 13 bases between them. The CDR3 length is 14 residues. The CDR3 nucleotides are TGCGCCAGCAGCGGAACTCCGGCGGAAGAGACCCAGTACTTC. Amino acids: CASSGTPAEETQYF.

The chain joins TRBV5-8 to TRBJ2-5; 7 bases agree with TRBD2. Per germline, CDR1 SGHTS and CDR2 YDEGEE. This CDR3 is built from 15 residues. After removal of 5 bases from V and 3 bases from J, the junction contained 10 bases not matched to a gene. The CDR3 DNA follows: TGTGCCAGCAGACTGGGAGCGGGGAGTGAAGAGACCCAGTACTTC. Its protein is CASRLGAGSEETQYF.

This rearrangement joins TRBV9 to TRBJ2-7; 8 bases line up with TRBD1. CDR1 SGDLS and CDR2 YYNGEE come from the germline V gene. The V gene end was trimmed by 2 bases and the J gene end by 3 bases; junction bases not matched to a gene: 7. This CDR3 is built from 15 residues. The CDR3 bases are TGTGCCAGCAGCGTCACAGGGGGAGGCTTCTACGAGCAGTACTTC. This encodes CASSVTGGGFYEQYF.

The chain is built from TRBV7-9 and TRBJ2-7; unclear D gene. Trimming shortened V by 1 base and J by 6 bases, and 7 bases separated the two germline ends. The CDR3 is made up of 12 amino acids. The germline V gene encodes CDR1 SEHNR and CDR2 FQNEAQ (reference sequence). The DNA of the CDR3 is TGTGCCAGCAGCTTAGTCCCCCTCGAGCAGTACTTC. As protein: CASSLVPLEQYF.

V and J are TRBV5-1 and TRBJ2-1; D is uncertain. Germline V lookup: CDR1 SGHRS, CDR2 YFSETQ. The CDR3 is 12 residues long. Deletions cut 3 bases from V and 7 bases from J, with 8 bases between. CDR3 residues: CASSSSLNEQFF. The CDR3 coding sequence is TGCGCCAGCAGCTCCAGTTTAAATGAGCAGTTCTTC.

The CDR3 is CASSLGPGGGSPLHF. As DNA, the CDR3 is TGCGCCAGCAGCTTGGGACCCGGCGGGGGTTCACCCCTCCACTTT. The chain carries TRBV5-1 and TRBJ1-6; D perhaps matches TRBD1 (5 bases). With 0 bases removed from V and 9 bases from J, the gap between germline ends came to 13 bases. The CDR3 has 15 residues. Germline loops: CDR1 SGHRS, CDR2 YFSETQ.